The rows below give T cell receptor beta chains drawn from one sample of a study of blood T cell repertoires in COVID-19. Assay used: immunoSEQ multiplex PCR; TCRdb lists only in-frame clones, some missing. The data hold more than 9,500 clones, with over 85% observed a single time. Sequencing was done on a sample of peripheral blood. These receptors were taken from a man in his 70s with active COVID-19. Both conserved end residues are part of each CDR3. Fields, in order: J gene, clone size, D gene, V gene, CDR3 protein, CDR3 DNA. The D gene is left open where the match is weak. Part of the rows lack a size; the others show once, few, many or a class for expanded clones.

j_call: TRBJ1-6; clone_size: once; d_call: -; v_call: TRBV2; cdr3_aa: CATQGHHNSPLHF; cdr3_nt: TGTGCCACGCAAGGACATCATAATTCACCCCTCCACTTT
j_call: TRBJ2-7; clone_size: -; d_call: TRBD1; v_call: TRBV27; cdr3_aa: CASSFGTGNYEQYF; cdr3_nt: TGTGCCAGCAGTTTCGGGACAGGGAACTACGAGCAGTACTTC
j_call: TRBJ2-7; clone_size: -; d_call: -; v_call: TRBV18; cdr3_aa: CASSPGGGVYEQYF; cdr3_nt: TGTGCCAGCTCACCAGGAGGGGGCGTCTACGAGCAGTACTTC
j_call: TRBJ2-7; clone_size: -; d_call: -; v_call: TRBV12-5; cdr3_aa: CASGLLTLRYEQYF; cdr3_nt: TGTGCTAGTGGTCTCCTGACTTTACGATACGAGCAGTACTTC
j_call: TRBJ1-2; clone_size: -; d_call: TRBD1; v_call: TRBV18; cdr3_aa: CASSQGAGDYGYTF; cdr3_nt: TGTGCCAGCTCCCAGGGGGCAGGGGACTATGGCTACACCTTC
j_call: TRBJ2-1; clone_size: -; d_call: TRBD2; v_call: TRBV7-3; cdr3_aa: CASSPRSGGYEQFF; cdr3_nt: TGTGCCAGCAGCCCCCGGTCCGGGGGGTATGAGCAGTTCTTC
j_call: TRBJ2-7; clone_size: -; d_call: -; v_call: TRBV5-1; cdr3_aa: CASSTGTRNYEQYF; cdr3_nt: TGCGCCAGCAGCACAGGGACACGGAACTACGAGCAGTACTTC
j_call: TRBJ2-3; clone_size: -; d_call: -; v_call: TRBV5-1; cdr3_aa: CASSSRPAAGDTQYF; cdr3_nt: TGCGCCAGCAGCAGTCGCCCGGCGGCCGGAGATACGCAGTATTTT
j_call: TRBJ1-4; clone_size: -; d_call: TRBD1; v_call: TRBV7-2; cdr3_aa: CASSTRTGGGKLFF; cdr3_nt: TGTGCCAGCAGCACTAGGACAGGTGGCGGAAAACTGTTTTTT
j_call: TRBJ2-7; clone_size: -; d_call: -; v_call: TRBV11-2; cdr3_aa: CASSLAGNSFYEQYF; cdr3_nt: TGTGCCAGCAGCTTAGCCGGTAATTCATTCTACGAGCAGTACTTC
j_call: TRBJ1-2; clone_size: -; d_call: -; v_call: TRBV10-3; cdr3_aa: CATLDSRDGYTF; cdr3_nt: TGTGCCACACTGGACAGTCGGGATGGCTACACCTTC
j_call: TRBJ2-5; clone_size: few; d_call: TRBD2; v_call: TRBV11-2; cdr3_aa: CASSLGPPGLAGQGGAQYF; cdr3_nt: TGTGCCAGCAGCTTAGGTCCACCGGGACTAGCGGGACAGGGAGGCGCCCAGTACTTC
j_call: TRBJ1-3; clone_size: -; d_call: -; v_call: TRBV10-3; cdr3_aa: CAITSLSGSGNTIYF; cdr3_nt: TGTGCCATCACGTCCCTCAGCGGGTCTGGAAACACCATATATTTT
j_call: TRBJ1-1; clone_size: -; d_call: -; v_call: TRBV10-3; cdr3_aa: CAISDTGKMNTEAFF; cdr3_nt: TGTGCCATCAGTGACACAGGGAAAATGAACACTGAAGCTTTCTTT
j_call: TRBJ1-2; clone_size: -; d_call: -; v_call: TRBV12-3/TRBV12-4; cdr3_aa: CASSWGDYGYTF; cdr3_nt: TGTGCCAGCAGTTGGGGGGACTATGGCTACACCTTC
j_call: TRBJ2-7; clone_size: -; d_call: -; v_call: TRBV5-1; cdr3_aa: CASSMEGAYEQYF; cdr3_nt: TGCGCCAGCAGCATGGAAGGAGCCTACGAGCAGTACTTC
j_call: TRBJ2-3; clone_size: -; d_call: TRBD2; v_call: TRBV9; cdr3_aa: CASSVASSGGSISTDTQYF; cdr3_nt: TGTGCCAGCAGCGTAGCTTCTAGCGGGGGGTCTATCAGCACAGATACGCAGTATTTT
j_call: TRBJ1-1; clone_size: -; d_call: -; v_call: TRBV27; cdr3_aa: CASSPTRFPGNTEAFF; cdr3_nt: TGTGCCAGCAGTCCAACACGCTTCCCTGGGAACACTGAAGCTTTCTTT
j_call: TRBJ2-7; clone_size: -; d_call: TRBD2; v_call: TRBV7-8; cdr3_aa: CASSLAGAIYEQYF; cdr3_nt: TGTGCCAGCAGCTTGGCGGGAGCTATCTACGAGCAGTACTTC
j_call: TRBJ1-5; clone_size: -; d_call: TRBD1; v_call: TRBV6-5; cdr3_aa: CASRRTGLVDQPQHF; cdr3_nt: TGTGCCAGCAGACGGACAGGGTTGGTCGATCAGCCCCAGCATTTT
j_call: TRBJ2-2; clone_size: once; d_call: -; v_call: TRBV6-1; cdr3_aa: CASSPSSGELFF; cdr3_nt: TGTGCCAGCAGCCCTTCGAGCGGGGAGCTGTTTTTT
j_call: TRBJ2-7; clone_size: -; d_call: -; v_call: TRBV19; cdr3_aa: CASSREGDSYEQYF; cdr3_nt: TGTGCCAGTAGTAGAGAAGGGGACTCCTACGAGCAGTACTTC
j_call: TRBJ2-7; clone_size: -; d_call: -; v_call: TRBV7-7; cdr3_aa: CASSSTRYEQYF; cdr3_nt: TGTGCCAGCAGCAGTACACGCTACGAGCAGTACTTC
j_call: TRBJ2-6; clone_size: -; d_call: -; v_call: TRBV19; cdr3_aa: CASSTTPSGANVLTF; cdr3_nt: TGTGCCAGTAGTACGACACCGTCTGGGGCCAACGTCCTGACTTTC
j_call: TRBJ1-5; clone_size: -; d_call: TRBD1; v_call: TRBV2; cdr3_aa: CATLRDRGTYSNQPQHF; cdr3_nt: TGTGCTACTCTACGGGACAGAGGAACCTATAGCAATCAGCCCCAGCATTTT
j_call: TRBJ2-1; clone_size: -; d_call: TRBD1; v_call: TRBV24-1; cdr3_aa: CATSDPGQGFINEQFF; cdr3_nt: TGTGCCACCAGTGACCCCGGACAGGGGTTTATCAATGAGCAGTTCTTC
j_call: TRBJ1-5; clone_size: few; d_call: -; v_call: TRBV7-2; cdr3_aa: CASSPVSQGDQPQHF; cdr3_nt: TGTGCCAGCAGTCCCGTCTCACAGGGAGATCAGCCCCAGCATTTT
j_call: TRBJ2-6; clone_size: -; d_call: -; v_call: TRBV12-3/TRBV12-4; cdr3_aa: CASRISGANVLTF; cdr3_nt: TGTGCCAGCCGTATCTCTGGGGCCAACGTCCTGACTTTC
j_call: TRBJ1-2; clone_size: -; d_call: TRBD1; v_call: TRBV12-3/TRBV12-4; cdr3_aa: CASSPGQGYRYTF; cdr3_nt: TGTGCCAGCAGTCCGGGACAGGGGTACCGCTACACCTTC
j_call: TRBJ1-5; clone_size: -; d_call: -; v_call: TRBV7-9; cdr3_aa: CASSFINQPQHF; cdr3_nt: TGTGCCAGCAGCTTTATTAATCAGCCCCAGCATTTT
j_call: TRBJ2-3; clone_size: -; d_call: TRBD1; v_call: TRBV11-1; cdr3_aa: CASSSDRGRDTQYF; cdr3_nt: TGTGCCAGCAGCTCGGACAGGGGTCGGGATACGCAGTATTTT
j_call: TRBJ2-3; clone_size: once; d_call: -; v_call: TRBV18; cdr3_aa: CASSRGLTDTQYF; cdr3_nt: TGTGCCAGCTCACGGGGCCTCACAGATACGCAGTATTTT
j_call: TRBJ2-3; clone_size: -; d_call: -; v_call: TRBV5-1; cdr3_aa: CASRRGGSTDTQYF; cdr3_nt: TGCGCCAGCAGGAGAGGAGGGTCCACAGATACGCAGTATTTT
j_call: TRBJ2-7; clone_size: -; d_call: -; v_call: TRBV20-1; cdr3_aa: CSASRQGTYEQYF; cdr3_nt: TGCAGTGCTAGTAGGCAGGGTACTTACGAGCAGTACTTC
j_call: TRBJ2-7; clone_size: -; d_call: TRBD2; v_call: TRBV7-2; cdr3_aa: CASSSRTRTNEQYF; cdr3_nt: TGTGCCAGCAGCTCCCGGACTAGAACGAACGAGCAGTACTTC
j_call: TRBJ1-1; clone_size: -; d_call: TRBD1; v_call: TRBV13; cdr3_aa: CASSLGRQGVAEAFF; cdr3_nt: TGTGCCAGCAGCTTAGGGAGACAGGGGGTCGCTGAAGCTTTCTTT
j_call: TRBJ1-5; clone_size: -; d_call: TRBD1; v_call: TRBV7-9; cdr3_aa: CASSLMTGEYSNQPQHF; cdr3_nt: TGTGCCAGCAGCTTAATGACAGGGGAATATAGCAATCAGCCCCAGCATTTT
j_call: TRBJ1-4; clone_size: -; d_call: -; v_call: TRBV12-3/TRBV12-4; cdr3_aa: CASSFSGFEKLFF; cdr3_nt: TGTGCCAGCAGTTTTTCAGGGTTTGAAAAACTGTTTTTT
j_call: TRBJ2-7; clone_size: -; d_call: TRBD2; v_call: TRBV13; cdr3_aa: CASSLGSGRAYEQYF; cdr3_nt: TGTGCCAGCAGCTTAGGGAGCGGGAGGGCCTACGAGCAGTACTTC
j_call: TRBJ1-2; clone_size: once; d_call: TRBD1; v_call: TRBV4-1; cdr3_aa: CASSQSQGSGYGYTF; cdr3_nt: TGCGCCAGCAGCCAATCACAGGGGAGCGGCTATGGCTACACCTTC
j_call: TRBJ2-1; clone_size: -; d_call: -; v_call: TRBV7-2; cdr3_aa: CASSLSGGRYNEQFF; cdr3_nt: TGTGCCAGCAGCCTTTCCGGTGGGCGATACAATGAGCAGTTCTTC
j_call: TRBJ2-7; clone_size: -; d_call: TRBD1; v_call: TRBV25-1; cdr3_aa: CASSESGTAVHEQYF; cdr3_nt: TGTGCCAGCAGTGAATCGGGGACAGCGGTACACGAGCAGTACTTC
j_call: TRBJ1-4; clone_size: -; d_call: -; v_call: TRBV5-1; cdr3_aa: CASSLGGTFNEKLFF; cdr3_nt: TGCGCCAGCAGCTTGGGCGGGACGTTTAATGAAAAACTGTTTTTT
j_call: TRBJ1-1; clone_size: -; d_call: TRBD1; v_call: TRBV7-6; cdr3_aa: CASTSGTGGADTEAFF; cdr3_nt: TGTGCCAGCACTTCCGGGACAGGGGGCGCGGACACTGAAGCTTTCTTT
j_call: TRBJ2-7; clone_size: -; d_call: -; v_call: TRBV29-1; cdr3_aa: CSVTTVGYEQYF; cdr3_nt: TGCAGCGTGACAACCGTGGGCTACGAGCAGTACTTC
j_call: TRBJ1-1; clone_size: -; d_call: -; v_call: TRBV5-4; cdr3_aa: CASSLKEQGNTEAFF; cdr3_nt: TGTGCCAGCAGCTTGAAGGAACAGGGGAACACTGAAGCTTTCTTT
j_call: TRBJ2-3; clone_size: -; d_call: TRBD2; v_call: TRBV2; cdr3_aa: CASRTSGITDTQYF; cdr3_nt: TGTGCCAGCAGGACTAGCGGGATCACAGATACGCAGTATTTT
j_call: TRBJ1-5; clone_size: -; d_call: -; v_call: TRBV20-1; cdr3_aa: CSASPAPGSNQPQHF; cdr3_nt: TGCAGTGCTAGTCCCGCCCCAGGTAGCAATCAGCCCCAGCATTTT
j_call: TRBJ1-5; clone_size: -; d_call: -; v_call: TRBV19; cdr3_aa: CATGGRQSNQPQHF; cdr3_nt: TGTGCCACTGGAGGGCGGCAGAGCAATCAGCCCCAGCATTTT
j_call: TRBJ1-2; clone_size: -; d_call: -; v_call: TRBV19; cdr3_aa: CASSIALGAGYGYTF; cdr3_nt: TGTGCCAGTAGTATAGCCCTAGGGGCGGGGTATGGCTACACCTTC
j_call: TRBJ2-2; clone_size: -; d_call: -; v_call: TRBV6-6; cdr3_aa: CASSPSSGELFF; cdr3_nt: TGTGCCAGCAGCCCTTCGAGCGGGGAGCTGTTTTTT
j_call: TRBJ1-6; clone_size: -; d_call: -; v_call: TRBV27; cdr3_aa: CASSLYPRGDNSPLHF; cdr3_nt: TGTGCCAGCAGTTTATACCCCAGGGGCGATAATTCACCCCTCCACTTT